This record looks at one TCR beta chain sequence and its context. Trimming left V 6 bases short and J 2 bases short, with 14 bases between. Germline V gives CDR1 SGHAT, CDR2 FQNNGV. This CDR3 is built from 14 residues. This sample was included in a study of blood T cell repertoires in COVID-19. Study details: Collection of acute and convalescent COVID-19 samples took place in the United States, Italy and Spain. PBMCs, B-cell-depleted T cells, or T cells provided the cDNA or gDNA that made up the material.

As originally analysed: Reference gene primer amplification gave estimated nucleated cell counts. Using immunoSEQ multiplex PCR, the repertoire was profiled, and TCRdb retains in-frame clones only, with some absent. The V and J calls and clone size come from that table; D and trimming were worked out from the DNA. The table includes about 62,000 clones, 70% to 85% detected once. Sequencing input: peripheral blood. The rearrangement uses TRBV11-2 and TRBJ2-7; the D is unclear. The source of this sequence is a man aged 60 to 69 with acute or convalescent COVID-19. CDR3 region: CASSSLARPYEQYF. The CDR3, as DNA: TGTGCCAGCAGTTCCCTGGCTCGCCCCTACGAGCAGTACTTC.